One sample yielded the 9 T cell receptor beta chains listed below, sequenced in a study of cytomegalovirus exposure and HLA in healthy donors. The PCR used 60 Vbeta and 13 Jbeta primers. Sequencing was performed with immunoSEQ multiplex PCR; in TCRdb, only in-frame clones are kept and a portion is missing. The table has roughly 100,000 clones, 74% seen once. The sample comprised PBMCs. These TCRs come from a man between 50 and 59 years old in good health and CMV-seropositive.

This chain connects TRBV7-2 to TRBJ2-2; 7 nucleotides align to TRBD1. The V and J ends lost 2 bases and 4 bases, in that order; junction bases with no gene match: 7. CDR1 and CDR2 from the germline V gene are SGHTA and FQGNSA. The CDR3 is made up of 16 amino acids. CDR3 bases: TGTGCCAGCAGCTTACTGAGGGGGCGCGGCACCGGGGAGCTGTTTTTT. Translation gives CASSLLRGRGTGELFF. Full variable domain (outside the CDR3, taken from reference TRBV7-2 and TRBJ2-2): GAGVSQSPSNKVTEKGKDVELRCDPISGHTALYWYRQSLGQGLEFLIYFQGNSAPDKSGLPSDRFSAERTGGSVSTLTIQRTQQEDSAVYLCASSLLRGRGTGELFFGEGSRLTVL.

This rearrangement joins TRBV5-1 to TRBJ1-2; 7 bases are a match to TRBD1. V was clipped by 6 bases and J by 7 bases; unmatched bases: 9. Germline assignment: CDR1 SGHRS and CDR2 YFSETQ. This CDR3 is 13 amino acids long. The CDR3 coding sequence is TGCGCCAGCACCCGGACAGGAGTAAGTGGCTACACCTTC. It translates to CASTRTGVSGYTF.

This clone was observed a single time. V usage is TRBV11-3 and J usage is TRBJ2-5; D possibly corresponds to TRBD2 (5 bases). Trimming left V 6 bases short and J 3 bases short, with 14 bases between. Germline assignment: CDR1 SGHNT and CDR2 YENEEA. This CDR3 comprises 14 residues. The CDR3 DNA follows: TGTGCCAGCAGTGTAACGGGGAGCGAAGAGACCCAGTACTTC. Translating gives CASSVTGSEETQYF.

The chain recombines TRBV6-5 with TRBJ2-4; TRBD1 might be the D (5 bases). CDR3 size: 14 residues. V lost 6 bases and J lost 8, with 17 bases in between. CDR1 is MNHEY and CDR2 is SVGAGI in the germline V gene. In nucleotides, the CDR3 is TGTGCCAGCAGAAAGGGGCCCCGGTCGGACATTCAGTACTTC. It translates to CASRKGPRSDIQYF.

This clone came up a few times. The rearrangement links TRBV21-1 to TRBJ2-5; whether TRBD2, the table's D call, matches the DNA was not checked. TRBV21-1 counts as a pseudogene. CDR3 length equals 19 residues. The CDR3 sequence: CASSKGPWTSGGGIETQYF. The DNA for the CDR3 is TGTGCCAGCAGCAAAGGGCCCTGGACTAGCGGTGGGGGGATAGAGACCCAGTACTTC.

The CDR3 loop reads CASSLPTGTGAPDTQYF. The CDR3 DNA is TGCGCCAGCAGCTTACCTACCGGGACAGGGGCCCCAGATACGCAGTATTTT. This chain joins TRBV5-1 and TRBJ2-3, with 10 bases matching TRBD1. Germline CDR1 and CDR2: SGHRS and YFSETQ. The trim removed 2 bases at V and 4 bases at J, leaving 10 bases unmatched. The CDR3 runs to 17 residues.

This sequence joins TRBV6-1 and TRBJ2-7; D is possibly TRBD2 (5 bases). The CDR3 loop spans 13 amino acids. Trimming pared 5 bases from V and 4 bases from J, leaving 12 bases between. The germline V gene has CDR1 MNHNS and CDR2 SASEGT. This chain's CDR3 is CASSRQRGYEQYF. The CDR3, as DNA: TGTGCCAGCAGTCGCCAACGAGGGTACGAGCAGTACTTC.

CDR3 DNA: TGTGCCAGCAGCTTAATTCGGCTAGCGGGGTCCTACGAGCAGTACTTC. It codes for CASSLIRLAGSYEQYF. V and J are TRBV7-8 and TRBJ2-5, with 9 positions matching TRBD2. The J call may not be correct, given that the DNA end is closer to TRBJ2-7. Looked up from germline, CDR1 is SGHVS and CDR2 is FQNEAQ. The CDR3 sequence is 16 residues long.

The rearrangement uses TRBV7-2 and TRBJ2-3, with TRBD2 as a possible D gene (5 bases). Per the germline V gene, CDR1 is SGHTA and CDR2 is FQGNSA. The length of the CDR3 is 15 residues. V was trimmed by 4 bases and J by 0 bases, leaving 11 bases between them. The CDR3 DNA reads as TGTGCCAGCAGCTCCAGCGGATCTAGCACAGATACGCAGTATTTT. This encodes CASSSSGSSTDTQYF.